A single T cell receptor beta chain is shown here with its context. What it recognizes is unknown. Germline loops: CDR1 SGHDN, CDR2 FVKESK. Trimming stripped 6 bases from V and 2 bases from J, with 12 bases between. This CDR3 comprises 14 residues. This sample is part of a study of CD8 T cells in Susac syndrome. In blood CD8+ and CD4+ T cells, TCR beta underwent sequencing. RNA amounts of about 0.5 to 1 ug underwent reverse transcription with random hexamers. Amplification of TCR beta CDR3 spanned 54 Vbeta and 13 Jbeta via immunoSEQ multiplex PCR. TCRdb fed the immunoSEQ multiplex PCR reads into MiXCR, producing one record per CDR3 protein. Of 150,000 to 200,000 distinct CDR3 sequences in the sample, 85% to 95% were seen once. Findings and caveats of the study: As the study acknowledged, the number of individuals in its TCR sequencing and HLA analysis was relatively small.

This chain links TRBV14 with TRBJ2-3; D is perhaps TRBD2 (6 bases). Source material: CD4+ T cells from PBMCs. The clonotype comes from a human donor in good health. The CDR3 spells CASRLSGYTDTQYF. The CDR3 bases are TGTGCCAGCAGACTTAGCGGATACACAGATACGCAGTATTTT.